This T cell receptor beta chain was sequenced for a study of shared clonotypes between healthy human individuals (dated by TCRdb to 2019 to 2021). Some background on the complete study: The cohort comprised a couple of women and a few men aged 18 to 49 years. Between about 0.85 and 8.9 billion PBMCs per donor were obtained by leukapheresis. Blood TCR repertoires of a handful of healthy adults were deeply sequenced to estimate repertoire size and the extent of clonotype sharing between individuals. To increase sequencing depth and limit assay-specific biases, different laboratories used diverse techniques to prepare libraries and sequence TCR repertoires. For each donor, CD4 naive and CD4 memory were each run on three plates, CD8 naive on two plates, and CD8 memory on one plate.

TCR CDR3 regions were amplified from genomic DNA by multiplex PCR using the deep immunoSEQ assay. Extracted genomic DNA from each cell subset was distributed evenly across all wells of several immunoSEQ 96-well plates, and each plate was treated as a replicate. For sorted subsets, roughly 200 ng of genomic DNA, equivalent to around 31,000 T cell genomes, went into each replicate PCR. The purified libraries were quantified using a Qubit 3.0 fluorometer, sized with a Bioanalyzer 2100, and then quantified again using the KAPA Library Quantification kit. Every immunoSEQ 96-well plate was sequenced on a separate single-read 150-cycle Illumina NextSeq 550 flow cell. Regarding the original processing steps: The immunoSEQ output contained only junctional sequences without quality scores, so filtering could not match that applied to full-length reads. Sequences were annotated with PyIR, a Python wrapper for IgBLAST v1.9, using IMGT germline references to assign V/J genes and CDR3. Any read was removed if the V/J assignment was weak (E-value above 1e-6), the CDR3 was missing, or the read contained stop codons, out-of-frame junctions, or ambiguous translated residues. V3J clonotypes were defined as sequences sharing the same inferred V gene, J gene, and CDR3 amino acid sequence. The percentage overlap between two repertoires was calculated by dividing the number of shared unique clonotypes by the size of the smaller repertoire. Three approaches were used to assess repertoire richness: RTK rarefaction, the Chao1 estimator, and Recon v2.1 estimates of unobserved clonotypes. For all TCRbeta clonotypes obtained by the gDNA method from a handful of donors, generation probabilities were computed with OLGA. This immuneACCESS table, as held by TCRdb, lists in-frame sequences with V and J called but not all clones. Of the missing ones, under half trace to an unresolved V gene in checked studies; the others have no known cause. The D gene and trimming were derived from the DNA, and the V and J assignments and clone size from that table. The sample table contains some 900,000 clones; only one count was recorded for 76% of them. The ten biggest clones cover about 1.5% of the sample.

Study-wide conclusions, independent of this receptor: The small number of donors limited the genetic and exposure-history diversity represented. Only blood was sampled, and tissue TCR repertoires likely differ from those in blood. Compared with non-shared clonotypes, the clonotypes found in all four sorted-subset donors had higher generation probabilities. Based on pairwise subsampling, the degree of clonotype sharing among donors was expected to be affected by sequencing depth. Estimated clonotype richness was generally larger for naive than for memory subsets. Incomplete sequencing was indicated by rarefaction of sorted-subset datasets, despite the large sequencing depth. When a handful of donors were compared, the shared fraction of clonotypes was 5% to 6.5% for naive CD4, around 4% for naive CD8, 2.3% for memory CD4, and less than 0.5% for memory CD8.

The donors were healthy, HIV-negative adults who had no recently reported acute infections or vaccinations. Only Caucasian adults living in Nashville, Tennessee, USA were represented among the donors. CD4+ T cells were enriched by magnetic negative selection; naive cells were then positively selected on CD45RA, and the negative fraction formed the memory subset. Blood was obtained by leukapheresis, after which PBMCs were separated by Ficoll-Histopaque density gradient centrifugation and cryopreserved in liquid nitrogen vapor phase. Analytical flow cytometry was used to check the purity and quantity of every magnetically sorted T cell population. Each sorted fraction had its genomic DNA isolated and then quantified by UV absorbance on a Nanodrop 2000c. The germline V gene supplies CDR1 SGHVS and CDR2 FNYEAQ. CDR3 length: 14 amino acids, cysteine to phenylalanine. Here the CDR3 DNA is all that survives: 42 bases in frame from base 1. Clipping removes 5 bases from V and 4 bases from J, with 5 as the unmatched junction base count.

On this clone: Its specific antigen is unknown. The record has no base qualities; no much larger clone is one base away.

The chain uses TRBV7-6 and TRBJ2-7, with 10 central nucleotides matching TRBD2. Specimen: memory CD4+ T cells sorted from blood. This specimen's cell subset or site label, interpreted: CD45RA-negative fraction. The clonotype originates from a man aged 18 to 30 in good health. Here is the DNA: TGTGCCAGCAGCCCCGGACTAGCGGTTTACGAGCAGTACTTC. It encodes CASSPGLAVYEQYF.